This T cell receptor (beta chain) comes out of a study of blood T cell repertoires in COVID-19 (dated by TCRdb to the early 2020s). Looking at the study overall: The collaborator samples originated in the United States, Italy and Spain and spanned the acute and convalescent phases of COVID-19. Samples were obtained from the ongoing ImmuneRACE study (first 160 participants) and from roughly 1,300 subjects provided by 6 global collaborators. The repertoires were released in a freely available public database meant as a resource for research on the immune response to SARS-CoV-2. The sample metadata nearly always contained a de-identified subject ID, COVID-19 status, age in years and sex. Where available, HLA class I and class II types were obtained from metadata supplied by the sample provider rather than from assay-based typing. Subjects who had been exposed to COVID-19, were actively infected with it, or had recovered from it provided the deeply sampled blood TCRbeta repertoires that made up the dataset. The prospective study material was composed of cDNA or gDNA derived from T cells, B-cell-depleted T cells, or PBMCs.

A note on this clone: Its antigen has not been determined. Per-base qualities were not stored, and no clone one base away is much larger. This CDR3 is also generated by other DNA sequences in the sample.

At one collaborating source in Seattle, patients were enrolled during active infection and were followed longitudinally through the course of disease. Each collaborating institution followed its own protocols to collect whole blood in K2EDTA tubes. For TCRbeta analysis, collaborators shipped samples in one of three forms: frozen whole blood, isolated PBMCs, or DNA extracted from either of those sample types. TCRbeta CDR3 regions were amplified from genomic DNA by means of the immunoSEQ Assay, a bias-controlled multiplex PCR. The paper's data handling went like this. The number of nucleated cells in each sample was estimated from the amplification of reference gene primers within the assay. To quantify the absolute abundance of each unique TCRbeta CDR3 rearrangement, sequence reads were collapsed and filtered. Productive Simpson clonality was computed per sample as the square root of Simpson's diversity index over productive rearrangements. The source is immuneACCESS, and TCRdb retained only in-frame sequences with V and J called. Part of the clones is not carried over; for the studies checked, unresolved V genes explain less than half of this, and the remainder is unexplained. V and J calls plus clone size are reproduced from that table; the DNA served to infer D and trimming. The sample profile shows under 400,000 clones; approximately 89% of them were found once. The biggest ten clones account for 8.5% to 12% of the sample.

Overall results and qualifications from the work: Clinical and demographic metadata were provided uncurated, with the amount varying by source and participant.

Including cysteine and phenylalanine, the CDR3 has 12 amino acids. The read is trimmed to its CDR3 DNA, 36 bases read in frame from base 1. Looking up the germline V gene (reference sequence) yields CDR1 SGHNT and CDR2 YYREEE. V was cut back by 4 bases and J by 6 bases, leaving a gap of 8 bases between them. The rearranged segments are TRBV5-4 and TRBJ2-1; the D gene lacks a confident call. This receptor was identified in a woman aged 30 to 39 with COVID-19, enrolled during active disease. Sequencing was done on a sample of peripheral blood. The CDR3 region reads CASSPSGNEQFF. The DNA sequence follows: TGTGCCAGCAGCCCCTCAGGCAATGAGCAGTTCTTC.